This T cell receptor (beta chain) was obtained from a study of regulatory dendritic cells for organ transplantation. FACS sorted CD4+ or CD8+ T cells into CD45RA+ naive and CD45RO+ memory. From germline, CDR1 is MGHRA and CDR2 YSYEKL. The length of the CDR3 is 15 residues. V was pared by 5 bases and J by 2 bases, with 15 bases between. Assay used: immunoSEQ multiplex PCR; TCRdb lists only in-frame clones, some missing. The sample lists tens of thousands of clones; around nine tenths were seen once. The sequence derives from a human donor in good health. The gene calls are TRBV4-1 and TRBJ1-1; D may be TRBD1 (6 bases). Sequencing input: naive CD8+ T cells from blood. Subset in this sample: CD45RA+ naive T cells. In DNA form, the CDR3 reads TGCGCCAGCAGCACACACCTGGACAGCAACACTGAAGCTTTCTTT. Encoded protein: CASSTHLDSNTEAFF.